The entry that follows covers one T cell receptor beta chain sequence. Its target is unknown. This sample stems from a study of a mutant IDH1 vaccine in newly diagnosed glioma. Study-level background: Patients in the study were vaccinated eight times, receiving shots in weeks 1, 3, 5, 7, 11, 15, 19 and 23. Every participant had undergone radiotherapy, temozolomide, or both before, and most underwent both. Vaccines were first given 4-6 weeks after radiotherapy alone, or with temozolomide cycles.

Produced via immunoSEQ multiplex PCR; TCRdb's table is partial and in-frame only. The sample has some 60,000 clones; around 80% are singletons. Indicated time point: week 11, during vaccination. All doses held 300 ug of mutant IDH1 20-mer peptide, with topical imiquimod. Sequencing was performed on PBMCs, taken from a glioma patient whose treatment included an IDH1 peptide vaccine. The TCR was taken from a man aged 25-40 years with glioma.

CDR3 DNA: TGCGCCAGCAGCCCTCCACCGGGACAGGGGGCTTCAGAGACCCAGTACTTC. Translating it yields CASSPPPGQGASETQYF. J is TRBJ2-5 and V is TRBV5-1, with 12 bases that match TRBD1. Germline lookup yields CDR1 SGHRS and CDR2 YFSETQ. The V gene end was trimmed by 4 bases and the J gene end by 4 bases; junction bases not matched to a gene: 11. The CDR3 is made up of 17 amino acids.